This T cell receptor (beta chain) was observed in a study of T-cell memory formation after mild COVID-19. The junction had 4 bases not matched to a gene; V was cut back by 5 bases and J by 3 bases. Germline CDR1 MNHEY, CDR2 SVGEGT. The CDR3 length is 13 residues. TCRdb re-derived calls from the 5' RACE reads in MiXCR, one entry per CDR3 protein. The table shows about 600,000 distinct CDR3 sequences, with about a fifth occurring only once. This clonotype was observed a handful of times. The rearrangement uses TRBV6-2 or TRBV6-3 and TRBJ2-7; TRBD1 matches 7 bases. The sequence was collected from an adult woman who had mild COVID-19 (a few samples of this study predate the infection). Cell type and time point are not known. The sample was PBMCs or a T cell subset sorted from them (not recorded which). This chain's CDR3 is CASSTGTVYEQYF. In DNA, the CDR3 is TGTGCCAGCAGTACCGGGACAGTCTACGAGCAGTACTTC.